The clone carrying this T cell receptor beta chain was counted between two and nine times. The study recruited people aged about 18 to 95 years across about two dozen US areas. This sample is part of a study of blood T cell repertoires in COVID-19. Turning to the study itself: The origin of the acute and convalescent COVID-19 samples was the United States, Italy and Spain.

Sequencing was performed with immunoSEQ multiplex PCR; in TCRdb, only in-frame clones are kept and a portion is missing. The sample records roughly 430,000 clones, around 90% being singletons. Sequencing input: PBMCs or T cells enriched from blood (not recorded which). This receptor was obtained from a woman aged 40 to 55 with acute COVID-19.

In nucleotides, the CDR3 is TGTGCCAGTAGTATAGTGGACACCTATATCTCTGGAAACACCATATATTTT. Encoded protein: CASSIVDTYISGNTIYF. The chain employs TRBV19 and TRBJ1-3; possible D gene TRBD1, 5 bases. This CDR3 spans 17 amino acids. V lost 1 base to trimming and J lost 0 bases, with 13 bases between them. Germline V gene lookup returns CDR1 LNHDA and CDR2 SQIVND (reference sequence).